The 11 T cell receptor beta chains below were found in one sample sequenced in a study of beta chain features in type 1 diabetes. General study results and limits: Patients with Type 1 diabetes showed moderately but significantly shorter TCRB CDR3s in all four CD4+ subsets.

The sequenced template was cDNA made from the entire isolated RNA. The table came from immunoSEQ multiplex PCR; TCRdb's copy has only in-frame clones and leaves some out. The sample yields some 350,000 clones, roughly 14% seen once. These TCRs are of unknown antigen specificity. Sequencing was performed on naive CD4+ T cells from blood. These TCRs come from a woman between 18 and 29 years old with type 1 diabetes.

This chain uses TRBV19 with TRBJ2-1, with TRBD2 matching over 13 bases. The CDR3 length is 14 residues. Germline V gene data show CDR1 as LNHDA and CDR2 as SQIVND (reference sequence). J was trimmed by 7 bases and V by 6 bases; bases with no gene match: 3. In nucleotides, the CDR3 is TGTGCCAGTAGCCCGACTAGCGGGAGGAATGAGCAGTTCTTC. Translated, it gives CASSPTSGRNEQFF.

V gene TRBV30 combines with J gene TRBJ2-7; the match to TRBD2 covers 9 bases. CDR3 size: 13 residues. V shed 3 bases, J shed 4 bases, and the junction held 4 bases outside the gene matches. Germline V gives CDR1 GTSNPN, CDR2 SVGIG (reference sequence). CDR3 nucleotide sequence: TGTGCCTGGAGCACGGGACTAGCTTACGAGCAGTACGTC. This gives the protein CAWSTGLAYEQYV.

This clone was seen more than once but under ten times. The rearrangement uses TRBV19 and TRBJ2-1, with TRBD2 identical over 9 bases. Germline CDR1 reads LNHDA; CDR2 reads SQIVND (reference sequence). CDR3 size: 16 residues. Trimming cost V 5 bases and J 3 bases; bases outside gene matches: 8. CDR3 region: CASSAVAGAYYNEQFF. DNA of the CDR3: TGTGCCAGTAGTGCCGTAGCGGGAGCGTACTACAATGAGCAGTTCTTC.

The sample holds a few counts of this clone. J is TRBJ2-2 and V is TRBV7-2; D is unclear. Germline CDR1 reads SGHTA; CDR2 reads FQGNSA. The germline V and J ends were trimmed by 5 bases and 5 bases, with 9 bases remaining between them. This CDR3 is built from 13 residues. In DNA, the CDR3 is TGTGCCAGCAGCCCTCCGTATACCGGGGAGCTGTTTTTT. Encoded protein: CASSPPYTGELFF.

V gene TRBV30 combines with J gene TRBJ2-1, with TRBD2 matching 9 bases. The ends lost 4 bases at V and 6 bases at J; junction bases unmatched: 16. The CDR3 is 17 amino acids. The germline CDR1 and CDR2 sequences are GTSNPN and SVGIG (reference sequence). Here the CDR3 DNA reads TGTGCCTGGACTCGACAGCTGACTAGCGGATCACTCAATGAGCAGTTCTTC. This translates into CAWTRQLTSGSLNEQFF. Full variable domain (remainder filled in from reference TRBV30 and TRBJ2-1): SQTIHQWPATLVQPVGSPLSLECTVEGTSNPNLYWYRQAAGRGLQLLFYSVGIGQISSEVPQNLSASRPQDRQFILSSKKLLLSDSGFYLCAWTRQLTSGSLNEQFFGPGTRLTVL.

This clone occurred a few times. V and J are TRBV7-9 and TRBJ1-2, with D possibly matching TRBD1 (5 bases). V was shortened by 5 bases and J by 4 bases, with 17 bases between the two germline ends. Looked up from germline, CDR1 is SEHNR and CDR2 is FQNEAQ (reference sequence). The CDR3 is 15 residues long. CDR3 nucleotide sequence: TGTGCCAGCAGCCCTCATACTACCGGGGGCTATGGCTACACCTTC. Translated, it gives CASSPHTTGGYGYTF. Using reference TRBV7-9 and TRBJ1-2 for the parts outside the CDR3, the full variable domain is DTGVSQNPRHKITKRGQNVTFRCDPISEHNRLYWYRQTLGQGPEFLTYFQNEAQLEKSRLLSDRFSAERPKGSFSTLEIQRTEQGDSAMYLCASSPHTTGGYGYTFGSGTRLTVV.

This chain connects TRBV30 to TRBJ2-2, with 7 nucleotides matching TRBD2. V was pared by 4 bases and J by 0 bases, with 2 bases of the junction left unmatched. The CDR3 spans 14 residues. Germline V gene lookup returns CDR1 GTSNPN and CDR2 SVGIG (reference sequence). CDR3 in DNA: TGTGCCTGGAAGGGACTATCGAACACCGGGGAGCTGTTTTTT. This encodes CAWKGLSNTGELFF.

This clone was seen only a few times. V and J are TRBV5-1 and TRBJ2-5; 7 positions agree with TRBD2. The CDR3 is made up of 15 amino acids. CDR1 SGHRS and CDR2 YFSETQ come from the germline V gene. Unmatched junction bases numbered 11, after V lost 7 bases and J lost 2 bases. The CDR3 DNA reads as TGCGCCAGCGGAAAAGCGGGAACAACGCAAGAGACCCAGTACTTC. This encodes CASGKAGTTQETQYF.

This chain connects TRBV4-3 to TRBJ2-1; 7 bases match TRBD1. V lost 3 bases to trimming and J lost 0 bases; unmatched junction nucleotides: 2. There are 15 residues in the CDR3. Germline CDR1 LGHNA, CDR2 YSLEER. The CDR3 nucleotides are TGCGCCAGCAGCCAGGGACAGACCTCCTACAATGAGCAGTTCTTC. Encoded protein: CASSQGQTSYNEQFF.

This clone was seen a few times. The gene calls are TRBV18 and TRBJ1-5; 10 positions match TRBD1. The junction had 7 bases not matched to a gene; V was cut back by 4 bases and J by 4 bases. The CDR3 length is 16 residues. Germline CDR1 reads KGHSH; CDR2 reads LQKENI. The CDR3 bases are TGTGCCAGCTCACGGGCTGCGGGACAGGGGAATCAGCCCCAGCATTTT. As protein: CASSRAAGQGNQPQHF.

This clone was seen a few times. J is TRBJ2-1 and V is TRBV19; a weak D match, TRBD2 (5 bases). The germline gives CDR1 LNHDA, CDR2 SQIVND (reference sequence). V was clipped by 1 base and J by 8 bases, with 9 bases between them. The CDR3 extends over 13 amino acids. CDR3 DNA: TGTGCCAGTAGTATAGCAACTAGAGATGAGCAGTTCTTC. As protein: CASSIATRDEQFF. Drawing the rest from reference TRBV19 and TRBJ2-1, the complete variable domain is DGGITQSPKYLFRKEGQNVTLSCEQNLNHDAMYWYRQDPGQGLRLIYYSQIVNDFQKGDIAEGYSVSREKKESFPLTVTSAQKNPTAFYLCASSIATRDEQFFGPGTRLTVL.